This TCR beta chain stems from a study of T-cell reconstitution after alpha-beta-depleted transplantation in children. This clonotype was counted ten times or more. Trimming removed 4 bases at V and 0 bases at J, with 22 bases between. This CDR3 spans 18 amino acids. Germline V gene data show CDR1 as SGHRS and CDR2 as YFSETQ. Unique molecular identifiers were used to barcode this TCRbeta library. MiXCR was run by TCRdb on the PCR reads, yielding one entry per CDR3 protein. Found here are 150,000 to 250,000 distinct CDR3 sequences, more than 12% of them singletons; the top ten hold approximately 13%. The V and J genes are TRBV5-1 and TRBJ1-1; D possibly corresponds to TRBD1 (5 bases). Sequencing was performed on PBMCs from the stem cell graft donor, taken from the stem cell graft. The clonotype was recovered from a human donor who donated a stem cell graft to a child with acute lymphoblastic leukemia. Here the CDR3 DNA reads TGCGCCAGCAGCCCCTACCCGTTGGGGCTTGGGGTGAACACTGAAGCTTTCTTT. Amino acid sequence: CASSPYPLGLGVNTEAFF.